This note documents a single T cell receptor beta chain sequence. Looked up from germline, CDR1 is SGHAT and CDR2 is FQNNGV. V gave up 5 bases and J gave up 1 base; unmatched junction bases: 7. The CDR3 contains 15 residues. The data were taken from a study of blood T cell repertoires in COVID-19. Clones were sequenced by immunoSEQ multiplex PCR, and TCRdb holds only the in-frame ones, with some missing. Of 200,000 to 250,000 clones detected, roughly four fifths appear once; the ten largest clones hold 7.5% to 8%. The sequence derives from a woman aged 45-59 years with active or convalescent COVID-19. The genes are TRBV11-2 and TRBJ1-2, with 7 bases identical to TRBD1. Sequencing input: peripheral blood. CDR3 sequence (DNA): TGTGCCAGCAGCCTAGGGGGACAGATTAACTATGGCTACACCTTC. Its translation is CASSLGGQINYGYTF.